This is a list of T cell receptor beta chains from one sample in a study of blood T cell repertoires in COVID-19. The assay was immunoSEQ multiplex PCR, and TCRdb's table has in-frame clones only and misses some. The repertoire holds roughly 120,000 clones, with roughly 90% as singletons. Sequencing was performed on peripheral blood. The receptor source for this set is a man between 50 and 59 years old with COVID-19, enrolled during active disease. The CDR3 runs from the conserved cysteine through the conserved F or W. The order of the fields is clone size, J gene, V gene, D gene, CDR3 protein, CDR3 DNA. D genes are given only for firm matches. Not every row has a clone size; where given, it reads once, few, many or a size class.

.	TRBJ2-5	TRBV5-1	TRBD2	CASSFRLAMYQETQYF	TGCGCCAGCAGCTTTAGACTAGCCATGTACCAAGAGACCCAGTACTTC
once	TRBJ1-1	TRBV27	TRBD1	CASSATQGVGTEAFF	TGTGCCAGCAGTGCCACCCAGGGGGTAGGGACTGAAGCTTTCTTT
.	TRBJ2-6	TRBV7-3	TRBD1	CASSATGVGANVLTF	TGTGCCAGCAGCGCTACAGGGGTTGGGGCCAACGTCCTGACTTTC
.	TRBJ1-4	TRBV24-1	.	CATSDPRQQGVEKLFF	TGTGCCACCAGTGATCCACGTCAACAGGGCGTAGAAAAACTGTTTTTT
few	TRBJ2-1	TRBV7-2	TRBD2	CASSLGGSYNEQFF	TGTGCCAGCAGCTTGGGGGGGTCCTACAATGAGCAGTTCTTC
.	TRBJ1-2	TRBV19	TRBD1	CASSIGQGNYGYTF	TGTGCCAGTAGTATTGGACAGGGCAACTATGGCTACACCTTC
.	TRBJ2-2	TRBV19	.	CASSITTGANTGELFF	TGTGCCAGTAGTATCACGACAGGCGCGAACACCGGGGAGCTGTTTTTT
.	TRBJ1-2	TRBV6-5	TRBD1	CASRKDRGNYGYTF	TGTGCCAGCAGGAAGGACAGGGGGAACTATGGCTACACCTTC
.	TRBJ1-5	TRBV30	TRBD1	CAWSRQGLQPQHF	TGTGCCTGGAGCCGACAGGGGCTTCAGCCCCAGCATTTT
.	TRBJ2-7	TRBV18	.	CASSPTGRSSYEQYF	TGTGCCAGCTCACCTACGGGTCGGAGCTCCTACGAGCAGTACTTC
.	TRBJ1-4	TRBV28	TRBD1	CASSWVGQGEEKLFF	TGTGCCAGCAGTTGGGTTGGGCAGGGGGAAGAAAAACTGTTTTTT
.	TRBJ1-2	TRBV29-1	.	CSVERGGGYTF	TGCAGCGTTGAAAGGGGAGGGGGCTACACCTTC
.	TRBJ2-7	TRBV7-2	TRBD2	CASSLQRETEQYF	TGTGCCAGCAGCTTACAGCGGGAGACCGAGCAGTACTTC
few	TRBJ1-6	TRBV18	.	CASSLWDTDNSPLHF	TGTGCCAGCTCACTTTGGGACACCGATAATTCACCCCTCCACTTT
.	TRBJ2-2	TRBV19	TRBD2	CASSITSGRAGGELFF	TGTGCCAGTAGTATCACTAGCGGGAGGGCAGGCGGGGAGCTGTTTTTT